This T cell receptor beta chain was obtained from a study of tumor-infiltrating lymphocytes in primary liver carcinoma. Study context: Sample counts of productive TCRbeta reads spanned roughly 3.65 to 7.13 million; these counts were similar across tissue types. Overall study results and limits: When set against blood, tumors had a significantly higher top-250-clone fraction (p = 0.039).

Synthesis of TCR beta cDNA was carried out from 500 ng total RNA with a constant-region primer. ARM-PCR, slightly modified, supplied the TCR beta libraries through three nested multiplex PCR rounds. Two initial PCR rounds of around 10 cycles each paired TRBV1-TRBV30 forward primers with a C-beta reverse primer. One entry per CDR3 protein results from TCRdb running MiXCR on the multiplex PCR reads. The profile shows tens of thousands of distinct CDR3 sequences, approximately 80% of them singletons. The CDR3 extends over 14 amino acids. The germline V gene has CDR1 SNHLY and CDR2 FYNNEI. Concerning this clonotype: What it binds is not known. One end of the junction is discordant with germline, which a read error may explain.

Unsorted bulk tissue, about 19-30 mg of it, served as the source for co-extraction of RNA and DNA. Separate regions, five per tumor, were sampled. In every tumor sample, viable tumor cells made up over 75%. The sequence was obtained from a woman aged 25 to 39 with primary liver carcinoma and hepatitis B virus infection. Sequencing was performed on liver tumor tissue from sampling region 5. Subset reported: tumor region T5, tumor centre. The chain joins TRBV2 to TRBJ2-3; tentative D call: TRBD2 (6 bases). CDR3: CAGPGGVSSDMQYF. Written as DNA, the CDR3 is TGTGCCGGACCCGGGGGAGTAAGTTCGGATATGCAGTATTTT.